This TCR beta chain appears in the sequencing data of a study of T cells in Graves' hyperthyroidism and ophthalmopathy. RNA transcripts were the template for amplifying TCR beta CDR3 regions. Researchers ran a first-round RT-PCR on the TCR CDR3 using the HTBI primer set. TCRdb re-derived calls from the multiplex PCR reads in MiXCR, one entry per CDR3 protein. Among 95,000 to 110,000 distinct CDR3 sequences, 40% to 50% were seen once, and the ten largest hold approximately 27%. Regarding this clonotype: What it binds is unknown. The junction differs from germline at one of its ends, possibly a read error.

Whole-study findings and limits: In validation, the model predicted ophthalmopathy. These predictions came a median about 6.5 months before onset.

Germline V gene data show CDR1 as SQVTM and CDR2 as ANQGSEA. This CDR3 spans 14 amino acids. This TCR derives from a man aged 35 to 55 with Graves' hyperthyroidism. Source material: blood. The chain has TRBV29-1 and TRBJ2-2, with D perhaps given as TRBD1 or TRBD2 (5 bases each). As DNA, the CDR3 is TGCAGCGTTGCCCTAGTCGGGACGACCGGGGAGCTGCTTTTT. Amino acid sequence: CSVALVGTTGELLF.